The rows below give T cell receptor beta chains drawn from one sample of a study of T-cell memory formation after mild COVID-19. A single record per CDR3 protein comes from TCRdb applying MiXCR to the 5' RACE reads. The table lists about 130,000 distinct CDR3 sequences, over 15% of them singletons. Sequenced material: PBMCs or a T cell subset sorted from them (not recorded which). The receptor set was obtained from a man in his late teens or twenties who had mild COVID-19 (a few samples of this study predate the infection). Cell type and time point are not known. The conserved cysteine and the conserved F or W are not part of the CDR3 here. Clone size, where shown, is once, few, many, or a class for clones that have expanded.

TRBV7-9,NA,TRBJ1-2,ASSLGGHLLLGYT
TRBV4-3,few,TRBJ1-5,ASSQVRNQPQH
TRBV5-5,many,TRBJ2-6,ASSFTGGPGANVLT
TRBV30,NA,TRBJ1-5,AWSEDNSNQPQH
TRBV20-1,NA,TRBJ1-1,SAFMNTEAF
TRBV6-6,once,TRBJ1-1,ATSFNGQNTEAF
TRBV29-1,few,TRBJ1-5,SVEGPTTGGRLNQPQH
TRBV4-3,few,TRBJ2-5,ASSLQLGETQY
TRBV4-3,NA,TRBJ2-6,ASSQGQAYSGANVLT
TRBV6-5,NA,TRBJ2-5,ASSLRTGTQY
TRBV10-3,NA,TRBJ2-3,AISEYGGLTDTQY
TRBV24-1,few,TRBJ2-4,ATSEGGEAKNIQY
TRBV20-1,few,TRBJ1-1,SAQREGGPEAF
TRBV5-1,NA,TRBJ1-6,ASSLAAEGRGRSPLH
TRBV4-2,few,TRBJ2-3,ASSLRAGGRADTQY
TRBV6-1,NA,TRBJ2-1,ASSVQRILSDEQF
TRBV12-3/TRBV12-4,few,TRBJ2-1,ASSLAGGVNNEQF
TRBV12-3/TRBV12-4,few,TRBJ2-5,ASSLTSGEETQY
TRBV20-1,NA,TRBJ2-5,SATDRMVQTQY
TRBV11-2,few,TRBJ2-5,ASSFSAAGWEGETQY
TRBV25-1,NA,TRBJ1-6,ASSDGGRGGWSSPLH
TRBV30,few,TRBJ2-3,ACRVGDTQY
TRBV5-1,many,TRBJ2-5,ASMRWGTPQETQY
TRBV12-5,few,TRBJ1-1,ASGLVPLNTEAF
TRBV9,few,TRBJ2-5,ASSVVSGGAGSETQY
TRBV7-2,NA,TRBJ2-2,ASSLVGAGNTGELF
TRBV7-7,NA,TRBJ2-1,ASSHLAGGNEQF
TRBV6-6,few,TRBJ1-3,ASSGTDSGNTIY
TRBV6-6,NA,TRBJ2-5,ASSYSNPAETQY
TRBV9,NA,TRBJ2-1,ASSVGGIGYNEQF
TRBV12-3/TRBV12-4,few,TRBJ2-7,ASSSDWTGGITSYEQY
TRBV7-2,NA,TRBJ1-2,ASSFGTAKSNYGYT
TRBV3-1,NA,TRBJ1-2,ASSQSQGQSYT